This entry describes one T cell receptor (beta chain). The data are from a study of blood T cell repertoires in COVID-19. Background on the study: The origin of the acute and convalescent COVID-19 samples was the United States, Italy and Spain. Nucleic acid was either cDNA or gDNA, and it came from T cells, B-cell-depleted T cells, or PBMCs.

Trimming stripped 0 bases from V and 9 bases from J, with 17 bases between. Germline V gene lookup returns CDR1 MNHEY and CDR2 SVGAGI. CDR3 size: 15 residues. In the source study's methods: Reference gene primers were amplified, and this amplification served to estimate nucleated cell counts. The data were produced by immunoSEQ multiplex PCR, yet TCRdb's version contains in-frame clones alone and is incomplete. V and J calls and clone size come straight from that table; D and trimming were deduced from the DNA. The data hold 99,000 or so clones, with 81% observed a single time. This sequence originates from a woman between 65 and 79 years old with acute or convalescent COVID-19. The chain combines TRBV6-5 with TRBJ1-2, with D perhaps TRBD1 (5 bases). Input material: peripheral blood. CDR3 bases: TGTGCCAGCAGTTACTCGAAAGGGGTGGGATGGAGCTACACCTTC. It codes for CASSYSKGVGWSYTF.